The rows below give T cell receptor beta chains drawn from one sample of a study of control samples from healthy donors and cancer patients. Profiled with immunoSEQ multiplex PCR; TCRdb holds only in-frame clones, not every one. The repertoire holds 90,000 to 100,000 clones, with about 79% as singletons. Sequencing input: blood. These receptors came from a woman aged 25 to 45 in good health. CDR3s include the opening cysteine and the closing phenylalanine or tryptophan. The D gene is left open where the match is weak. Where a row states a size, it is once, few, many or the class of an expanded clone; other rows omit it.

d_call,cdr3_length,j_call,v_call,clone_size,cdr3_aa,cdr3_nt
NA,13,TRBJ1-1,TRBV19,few,CASSIWGRTEAFF,TGTGCCAGTAGTATTTGGGGAAGGACTGAAGCTTTCTTT
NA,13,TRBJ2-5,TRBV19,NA,CASNEQRGETQYF,TGTGCCAGTAATGAACAGAGGGGGGAGACCCAGTACTTC
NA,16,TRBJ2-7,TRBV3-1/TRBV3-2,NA,CASSQASAGRVYEQYF,TGTGCCAGCAGCCAAGCATCGGCAGGGCGAGTCTACGAGCAGTACTTC
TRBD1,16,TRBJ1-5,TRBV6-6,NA,CASSPGGYGIPQPQHF,TGTGCCAGCAGCCCAGGGGGCTATGGGATACCTCAGCCCCAGCATTTT
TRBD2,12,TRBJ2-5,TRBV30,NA,CAWKAGRETQYF,TGTGCCTGGAAAGCGGGGCGGGAGACCCAGTACTTC
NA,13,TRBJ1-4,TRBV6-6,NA,CASSSLRNEKLFF,TGTGCCAGCAGTTCCCTAAGGAATGAAAAACTGTTTTTT
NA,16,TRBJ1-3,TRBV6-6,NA,CASRPPAGAAGNTIYF,TGTGCCAGCAGACCCCCAGCGGGGGCTGCTGGAAACACCATATATTTT
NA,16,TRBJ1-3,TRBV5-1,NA,CASSPRTAFSGNTIYF,TGCGCCAGCAGTCCTAGGACAGCCTTCTCTGGAAACACCATATATTTT
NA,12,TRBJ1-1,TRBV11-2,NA,CATTGPNTEAFF,TGTGCCACGACGGGACCGAACACTGAAGCTTTCTTT
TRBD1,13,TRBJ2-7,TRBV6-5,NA,CASGDRDSYEQYF,TGTGCCAGCGGGGACAGGGACTCCTACGAGCAGTACTTC
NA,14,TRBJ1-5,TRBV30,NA,CAWSVLGSNQPQHF,TGTGCCTGGAGTGTATTAGGTAGCAATCAGCCCCAGCATTTT
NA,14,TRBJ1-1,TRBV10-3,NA,CAISGVGWNTEAFF,TGTGCCATCAGTGGAGTAGGGTGGAACACTGAAGCTTTCTTT
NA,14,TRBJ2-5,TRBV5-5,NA,CASSLPSHQETQYF,TGTGCCAGCAGCCTCCCCAGCCACCAAGAGACCCAGTACTTC
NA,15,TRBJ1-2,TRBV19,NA,CASSIVAAPSDGYTF,TGTGCCAGTAGTATAGTTGCTGCCCCATCGGATGGCTACACCTTC
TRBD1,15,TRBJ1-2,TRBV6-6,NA,CASSYLGQGGGGYTF,TGTGCCAGCAGTTACCTGGGACAGGGGGGCGGTGGCTACACCTTC
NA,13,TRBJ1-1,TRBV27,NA,CASSYGMNTEAFF,TGTGCCAGCAGTTACGGAATGAACACTGAAGCTTTCTTT
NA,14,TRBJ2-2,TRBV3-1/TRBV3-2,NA,CASSPEGNTGELFF,TGTGCCAGCAGCCCCGAGGGGAACACCGGGGAGCTGTTTTTT
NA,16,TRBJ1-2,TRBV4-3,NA,CASSLNKGIYDAGYTF,TGCGCCAGCAGCCTAAATAAAGGGATCTATGACGCGGGCTACACCTTC
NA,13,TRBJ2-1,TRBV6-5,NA,CASMGQAGNEQFF,TGTGCCAGCATGGGTCAGGCGGGTAATGAGCAGTTCTTC
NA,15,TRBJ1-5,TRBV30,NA,CAWSGSQRGDGPQHF,TGTGCCTGGAGTGGGTCCCAAAGGGGTGATGGGCCCCAGCATTTT
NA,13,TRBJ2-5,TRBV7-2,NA,CASIGPNQETQYF,TGTGCCAGCATCGGGCCGAACCAAGAGACCCAGTACTTC
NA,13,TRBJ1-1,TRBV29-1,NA,CSVVERGFSEAFF,TGCAGCGTTGTCGAAAGGGGTTTCTCTGAAGCTTTCTTT
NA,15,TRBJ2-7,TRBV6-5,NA,CASSYTETGHYEQYF,TGTGCCAGCAGTTACACGGAGACAGGCCACTACGAGCAGTACTTC